Shown below are 22 T cell receptor beta chains from a single sample sequenced in a study of CD4+ T cells in melanoma. Using immunoSEQ multiplex PCR, the repertoire was profiled, and TCRdb retains in-frame clones only, with some absent. The sample records 140,000 or so clones, nearly 95% being singletons. These receptors all stem from a human donor with melanoma.

The chain is built from TRBV29-1 and TRBJ1-2; TRBD1 aligns across 8 bases. Germline V gene sequence: CDR1 SQVTM, CDR2 ANQGSEA. V lost 3 bases to trimming and J lost 4 bases; unmatched junction nucleotides: 10. This CDR3 is built from 15 residues. CDR3 in DNA: TGCAGCGTTGAGGACAGGGAGGTTTTGGGCTATGGCTACACCTTC. Encoded protein: CSVEDREVLGYGYTF.

This clone was counted a single time. The chain employs TRBV5-4 and TRBJ2-4; possibly TRBD1 for D (6 bases). Trimming removed 0 bases at V and 9 bases at J, with 10 bases between. CDR3 size: 13 residues. CDR1 is SGHNT and CDR2 is YYREEE in the germline V gene (reference sequence). CDR3 residues: CASSLEGVGIQYF. The CDR3 DNA is TGTGCCAGCAGCTTGGAGGGGGTGGGCATTCAGTACTTC.

This clone was found a few times. The chain uses TRBV14 and TRBJ2-5; D gene unclear. In germline, CDR1 is SGHDN, CDR2 FVKESK. CDR3 size: 15 residues. With 6 bases removed from V and 2 bases from J, the gap between germline ends came to 16 bases. As DNA, the CDR3 is TGTGCCAGCAGTCCCTTGAGGCAGAATCAAGAGACCCAGTACTTC. This sequence encodes CASSPLRQNQETQYF.

About this clone: The sample contains more than one DNA sequence encoding this CDR3. The rearrangement joins TRBV5-1 to TRBJ2-1, with D tentatively TRBD1 (5 bases). This CDR3 spans 13 amino acids. Germline assignment: CDR1 SGHRS and CDR2 YFSETQ. Trimming took off 6 bases at V and 0 bases at J, with 7 bases between the two ends. The CDR3 spells CASTRDSYNEQFF. In DNA form, the CDR3 reads TGCGCCAGCACCAGGGACTCCTACAATGAGCAGTTCTTC. Together with reference TRBV5-1 and TRBJ2-1, the CDR3 gives the full variable domain: KAGVTQTPRYLIKTRGQQVTLSCSPISGHRSVSWYQQTPGQGLQFLFEYFSETQRNKGNFPGRFSGRQFSNSRSEMNVSTLELGDSALYLCASTRDSYNEQFFGPGTRLTVL.

This chain links TRBV5-6 with TRBJ2-3; 7 bases are shared with TRBD2. The CDR3 has 16 residues. The junction had 11 bases not matched to a gene; V was cut back by 5 bases and J by 2 bases. Germline V gene lookup returns CDR1 SGHDT and CDR2 YYEEEE. CDR3 bases: TGTGCCAGCAGTGGCGGGACTACCAAGTCCACAGATACGCAGTATTTT. Protein product: CASSGGTTKSTDTQYF. Based on the CDR3 plus reference TRBV5-6 and TRBJ2-3, the full variable domain is DAGVTQSPTHLIKTRGQQVTLRCSPKSGHDTVSWYQQALGQGPQFIFQYYEEEERQRGNFPDRFSGHQFPNYSSELNVNALLLGDSALYLCASSGGTTKSTDTQYFGPGTRLTVL.

This clone was seen only a few times. This rearrangement joins TRBV4-2 to TRBJ2-3; D might be TRBD1 (6 bases). V shed 1 base and J shed 2 bases, with 13 bases lying between them. Germline-derived CDR1 and CDR2 are LGHNA and YNFKEQ. There are 16 residues in the CDR3. Here the CDR3 reads CASSQVGAGLTDTQYF. CDR3 sequence (DNA): TGTGCCAGCAGCCAAGTGGGGGCCGGTCTCACAGATACGCAGTATTTT.

CDR3 sequence reads: CASSLVQSSTDTQYF. The DNA for the CDR3 is TGCGCCAGCAGCTTGGTACAGAGTAGCACAGATACGCAGTATTTT. V is TRBV5-1 and J is TRBJ2-3; no definite D call. Trimming left V 0 bases short and J 0 bases short, with 8 bases between. CDR1 SGHRS and CDR2 YFSETQ come from the germline V gene. The CDR3 loop spans 15 amino acids.

This chain uses TRBV5-1 with TRBJ1-6, with D unresolved. V was shortened by 3 bases and J by 6 bases, with 7 bases between the two germline ends. The CDR3 consists of 13 residues. Germline lookup yields CDR1 SGHRS and CDR2 YFSETQ. CDR3 DNA sequence: TGCGCCAGCAGCTCTTCTCCTAATTCACCCCTCCACTTT. This gives the protein CASSSSPNSPLHF.

The J gene is TRBJ1-2, the V gene TRBV5-8; D not certain. Per the germline V gene, CDR1 is SGHTS and CDR2 is YDEGEE. With 2 bases removed from V and 1 base from J, the gap between germline ends came to 12 bases. The CDR3 covers 15 residues. This chain's CDR3 is CASSFSVNNNYGYTF. CDR3 bases: TGTGCCAGCAGCTTTTCAGTGAACAATAACTATGGCTACACCTTC.

The chain combines TRBV2 with TRBJ2-5; D assignment may be TRBD1 or TRBD2 (6 bases each). Germline V gene lookup returns CDR1 SNHLY and CDR2 FYNNEI. V lost 4 bases to trimming and J lost 5 bases, with 14 bases between them. This CDR3 has 14 residues. The CDR3 is CASSGPGGAETQYF. CDR3 DNA: TGTGCCAGCAGTGGTCCCGGGGGCGCGGAGACCCAGTACTTC. The complete variable domain, with remaining parts taken from reference TRBV2 and TRBJ2-5, reads EPEVTQTPSHQVTQMGQEVILRCVPISNHLYFYWYRQILGQKVEFLVSFYNNEISEKSEIFDDQFSVERPDGSNFTLKIRSTKLEDSAMYFCASSGPGGAETQYFGPGTRLLVL.

The gene calls are TRBV6-1 and TRBJ1-2; D is perhaps TRBD1 (5 bases). The V and J ends lost 4 bases and 4 bases respectively, with 7 bases between them. The CDR3 contains 12 residues. Per germline, CDR1 MNHNS and CDR2 SASEGT. CDR3 DNA: TGTGCCAGCAGTGTGGGGGGCTATGGCTACACCTTC. It encodes CASSVGGYGYTF.

CDR3 sequence (DNA): TGTGCCAGCAGCTATGATGCGGGCCAAGAGACCCAGTACTTC. Translation gives CASSYDAGQETQYF. This chain connects TRBV5-4 to TRBJ2-5; tentative D call: TRBD2 (5 bases). Germline CDR1 reads SGHNT; CDR2 reads YYREEE (reference sequence). With 3 bases removed from V and 1 base from J, the gap between germline ends came to 10 bases. CDR3 length: 14 amino acids.

The chain combines TRBV6-1 with TRBJ1-5; D may be TRBD1 (6 bases). Germline V gene data show CDR1 as MNHNS and CDR2 as SASEGT. The length of the CDR3 is 16 residues. Trimming removed 4 bases from V and 0 bases from J, with 13 bases in between. The CDR3 sequence is CASSGRTAYSNQPQHF. The CDR3 nucleotides read TGTGCCAGCAGTGGTAGGACAGCTTATAGCAATCAGCCCCAGCATTTT.

This chain joins TRBV7-9 and TRBJ1-6; D is unclear. Per the germline V gene, CDR1 is SEHNR and CDR2 is FQNEAQ (reference sequence). V lost 1 base, J lost 5 bases, and 9 bases lay in between. The CDR3 totals 15 residues. The CDR3 spells CASSLGEVDNSPLHF. In DNA form, the CDR3 reads TGTGCCAGCAGCTTAGGCGAGGTCGATAATTCACCCCTCCACTTT.

As for this clone: Other DNA sequences within the sample encode an identical CDR3. The chain couples TRBV5-1 to TRBJ2-5; TRBD2 matches at 10 bases. This CDR3 comprises 16 residues. The J segment lost 1 base and the V segment lost 1 base, leaving 4 bases of the junction unmatched. Germline V gene sequence: CDR1 SGHRS, CDR2 YFSETQ. CDR3 sequence reads: CASSLRPSGGQETQYF. DNA of the CDR3: TGCGCCAGCAGCTTGCGTCCTAGCGGGGGCCAAGAGACCCAGTACTTC.

The rearrangement joins TRBV18 to TRBJ1-2; D remains unclear. This CDR3 has 14 amino acids. The ends were cut back, 4 bases at V and 6 bases at J, with 15 bases in the middle. Germline V gives CDR1 KGHSH, CDR2 LQKENI. The CDR3 here is CASSQGLHLDGYTF. CDR3 nucleotides: TGTGCCAGCTCACAGGGCCTCCACCTCGATGGCTACACCTTC.

The rearrangement joins TRBV6-1 to TRBJ1-4; no clear D. This CDR3 has 13 amino acids. Germline lookup yields CDR1 MNHNS and CDR2 SASEGT. Trimming took off 11 bases at V and 5 bases at J, with 15 bases between the two ends. The CDR3 DNA is TGTGCCGTGGCGGCTCTCCTGAATGAAAAACTGTTTTTT. Amino acid sequence: CAVAALLNEKLFF.

The rearrangement links TRBV5-1 to TRBJ2-2; no reliable D call. V was clipped by 0 bases and J by 7 bases, with 16 bases between them. The V gene's germline CDR1 is SGHRS and CDR2 YFSETQ. The CDR3 covers 16 residues. Here the CDR3 DNA reads TGCGCCAGCAGCTTGGACCGGGTATGGGTTGGCGGGGAGCTGTTTTTT. Protein product: CASSLDRVWVGGELFF.

The genes are TRBV18 and TRBJ1-3, with TRBD1 identical over 10 bases. J lost 7 bases, V lost 3 bases, and 6 bases had no gene match. From germline, CDR1 is KGHSH and CDR2 LQKENI. The CDR3 consists of 15 residues. CDR3: CASSPKRQGANTIYF. In DNA, the CDR3 is TGTGCCAGCTCACCTAAGAGACAGGGGGCGAACACCATATATTTT.

The chain joins TRBV29-1 to TRBJ1-1; D perhaps matches TRBD1 (6 bases). V dropped 6 bases and J dropped 4 bases, with 12 bases sitting between them. The germline CDR1 and CDR2 sequences are SQVTM and ANQGSEA. This CDR3 comprises 12 residues. CDR3 residues: CSVTGYSTEAFF. CDR3 sequence (DNA): TGCAGCGTGACAGGTTACTCCACTGAAGCTTTCTTT.

The genes are TRBV6-5 and TRBJ1-2; TRBD1 matches at 8 bases. Losses at the gene ends were 4 bases for V and 6 bases for J; bases not matched to a gene: 7. Germline CDR1 and CDR2: MNHEY and SVGAGI. The length of the CDR3 is 14 residues. The CDR3 loop reads CASSFLQGGDGYTF. The DNA for the CDR3 is TGTGCCAGCAGTTTCCTACAGGGGGGAGATGGCTACACCTTC.

V gene TRBV19 combines with J gene TRBJ2-7; 9 bases line up with TRBD2. CDR3 length equals 12 residues. Germline assignment: CDR1 LNHDA and CDR2 SQIVND (reference sequence). The V gene end was trimmed by 9 bases and the J gene end by 6 bases; junction bases not matched to a gene: 6. The DNA for the CDR3 is TGTGCCAGCGGAGCGGGGGGAGTCGAGCAGTACTTC. It is translated as CASGAGGVEQYF.